This paragraph covers one T cell receptor beta chain sequence. Its antigen is unidentified. Losses at the gene ends were 0 bases for V and 6 bases for J; bases not matched to a gene: 2. Per the germline V gene, CDR1 is SGHNT and CDR2 is YYREEE (reference sequence). The CDR3 spans 16 residues. The source of the sample is a study of beta chain features in type 1 diabetes. Points from the study as a whole: It was possible that PCR favored shorter templates, equally so in patients and controls. cDNA-based sequencing might over-represent cells highly expressing TCR.

Every isolated RNA sample was fully reverse transcribed, so sequencing captured expressed TCRB transcripts. Repertoires were generated with immunoSEQ multiplex PCR, while TCRdb's copy carries only in-frame clones and drops some. The data contain 450,000 to 600,000 clones, roughly 30% of them singletons. It was via CD45RO/CCR7/CD25/CD127/CD95/CD27 that CD4+ naive, central memory, regulatory and stem cell-like memory cells were sorted. Sequenced: naive CD4+ T cells from blood. The source of this sequence is a man aged 18-30 years in good health. The chain links TRBV5-4 to TRBJ2-1; 14 bases match TRBD2. The CDR3 protein is CASSLEGLAGANEQFF. CDR3 sequence (DNA): TGTGCCAGCAGCTTGGAGGGACTAGCGGGAGCCAATGAGCAGTTCTTC.